This TCR beta chain was retrieved from a study of blood T cell repertoires in COVID-19. Study at large: Whether acute or convalescent, the COVID-19 samples came from the United States, Italy and Spain.

CDR3 length: 15 residues. Germline loops: CDR1 KGHSH, CDR2 LQKENI. V shed 5 bases and J 0 bases; nucleotides not matched to a gene: 3. How the authors handled the data: Estimation of nucleated cell counts was performed using reference gene primer amplification. Sequenced by immunoSEQ multiplex PCR; TCRdb stores in-frame clones only, minus some. V and J calls and clone size are copied from that table; D and trimming were computed from the DNA. The table includes about 55,000 clones, 80% to 85% detected once. The specimen was peripheral blood. V and J are TRBV18 and TRBJ1-3, with 8 bases lining up with TRBD1. This clonotype was obtained from a woman in her fifties or sixties with acute or convalescent COVID-19. CDR3 nucleotides: TGTGCCAGCTCAAACAGGGGGAGCTCTGGAAACACCATATATTTT. Its translation: CASSNRGSSGNTIYF.